This T cell receptor beta chain was sequenced in a study of T cell responses to AZD1222 COVID-19 vaccine. General study points: With two AZD1222 doses given, Spike-specific TCR breadth and depth both rose. Scientists sampled the repertoires only once the peak T cell response had passed.

The CDR3 consists of 13 residues. Trimming cost V 2 bases and J 8 bases, with 12 bases left between them. This table comes from immunoSEQ multiplex PCR, and its TCRdb copy is limited to in-frame clones, with some not included. The sample consists of 95,000 to 120,000 clones, approximately 88% of them appearing once. In regard to this clone: Its antigen is still unknown.

The chain links TRBV12-3 or TRBV12-4 to TRBJ1-2; D gene unclear. This receptor was taken from an adult who received the AZD1222 COVID-19 vaccine. Sequencing used peripheral blood, obtained 28 days after the second AZD1222 dose. For the CDR3, the DNA is TGTGCCAGCAGTTTAAGCGTCCCTCAGGGCTACACCTTC. As protein: CASSLSVPQGYTF.